The rows below give T cell receptor beta chains drawn from one sample of a study of T cell repertoires in cytomegalovirus infection. No antigens are known for them. Via MiXCR, TCRdb re-called the reads, giving one row per CDR3 protein. The sample yields about 700,000 distinct CDR3 sequences, 30% to 40% seen once. The specimen was cultured PBMCs, collected from culture after CMV antigen stimulation. These receptors were obtained from a human donor in good health (CMV status not recorded). Some clones in this sample may be carry-over from other donors' samples. CDR3s include the opening cysteine and the closing phenylalanine or tryptophan. The order of the fields is D gene, J gene, V gene, clone size, CDR3 DNA, CDR3 protein. A D gene is named only where the DNA matches it firmly. Some rows mark clone size as missing; the rest say once, few, many or name a class of expanded clone.

>.|TRBJ2-3|TRBV7-9|.
TGTGCCAGCAGCGACCGGGGAACGGAGCGAGGCACAGATACGCAGTATTTT
CASSDRGTERGTDTQYF
>.|TRBJ1-2|TRBV5-1|.
TGCGCCAGCAGCTTGGTTGCGGGGGTCTATGGCTACACCTTC
CASSLVAGVYGYTF
>.|TRBJ1-4|TRBV5-6|.
TGTGCCAGCAGCTTTATGACAGGCGCCCTGGGGGCTGAAAAACTGTTTTTT
CASSFMTGALGAEKLFF
>TRBD1|TRBJ2-7|TRBV7-2|.
TGTGCCAGCAGCAAGCTTGTGACAGGGGTAGGCTACGAGCAGTACTTC
CASSKLVTGVGYEQYF
>.|TRBJ1-6|TRBV7-2|few
TGTGCCAGCAGCTTGCAGGGGTTCTCCCTCCACTTT
CASSLQGFSLHF
>TRBD2|TRBJ2-3|TRBV28|.
TGTGCCAGCAGCCCAGCTGGGACTAGTGGGGCAGATACGCAGTATTTT
CASSPAGTSGADTQYF
>.|TRBJ2-7|TRBV12-3/TRBV12-4|few
TGTGCCAGCAGTTTAAAAACCCGGGTCTGGGGCCGCTACGAGCAGTACTTC
CASSLKTRVWGRYEQYF
>TRBD2|TRBJ2-7|TRBV6-2/TRBV6-3|.
TGTGCCAGCAGGATGGGAGAGCGGGAGGGCCGTGGCGAGCAGTACTTC
CASRMGEREGRGEQYF
>.|TRBJ1-6|TRBV7-9|.
TGTGCCGCAGACCGGGACGGAAATTCACCCCTCCACTTT
CAADRDGNSPLHF
>TRBD2|TRBJ2-7|TRBV2|.
TGTGCCCAGCGGGGGACCTTCTACGAGCAGTACTTC
CAQRGTFYEQYF
>.|TRBJ2-5|TRBV20-1|few
TGCAGTGCCCCATCCGGACGCAGGGGTCAAGAGACCCAGTACTTC
CSAPSGRRGQETQYF
>.|TRBJ2-7|TRBV7-2|many
TGTGCCAGCAGCTTAGGACGGAGGACCTACGAGCAGTACTTC
CASSLGRRTYEQYF
>TRBD2|TRBJ2-3|TRBV4-1|.
TGCGCCAGCAGCCTCAGACCGTTTGGACCTAGCGGACTGTATACAGATACGCAGTATTTT
CASSLRPFGPSGLYTDTQYF
>TRBD2|TRBJ2-3|TRBV7-2|once
TGTGACAGCAGCCCACAAAGCGGGGGCGGAGATACGCAGTATTTT
CDSSPQSGGGDTQYF
>TRBD2|TRBJ2-3|TRBV11-3|few
TGTGCCAGCAGTTGGACTAGCTGGGGGGGTCGCTCAGATACGCAGTATTTT
CASSWTSWGGRSDTQYF
>.|TRBJ2-1|TRBV7-2|many
TGTGCCAGCAGCTTAGCCAACAATGAGCAGTTCTTC
CASSLANNEQFF
>TRBD2|TRBJ2-5|TRBV28|once
TGTGCCAGCAGTTTCCTCCCGGGGGGAGGGGAAGAGACCCAGTACTTC
CASSFLPGGGEETQYF
>.|TRBJ2-7|TRBV7-2|.
TGTGCCAGCAGCTACAACACCCCAAAGCAGTACTTC
CASSYNTPKQYF
>.|TRBJ2-3|TRBV7-6|many
TGTGCCAGCAGCTTATTTGTGAGGGGCCCACGGATAGATACGCAGTATTTT
CASSLFVRGPRIDTQYF
>.|TRBJ2-3|TRBV7-8|many
TGTGCCAGCAGCCGGGGGACAGACCGGGAGGATACGCAGTATTTT
CASSRGTDREDTQYF
>.|TRBJ2-2|TRBV7-2|few
TGTGCCAGCAGCCCTAAACTAGGGGCCGCCGGGGAGCTGTTTTTT
CASSPKLGAAGELFF
>.|TRBJ2-3|TRBV7-8|many
TGTGCCAGCAGCTTAGATCTTAGGAGTTCCAGCACAGATACGCAGTATTTT
CASSLDLRSSSTDTQYF
>TRBD1|TRBJ2-2|TRBV18|.
TGTGCCAGCTCACCACAGAGCACAGGGGGAACCGGGGAGCTGTTTTTT
CASSPQSTGGTGELFF
>TRBD1|TRBJ1-1|TRBV12-3/TRBV12-4|.
TGTGCCAGCAGTTTGACAGGGTCAGAAGCTTTCTTT
CASSLTGSEAFF
>.|TRBJ1-3|TRBV12-3/TRBV12-4|few
TGTGCCAGCAGTTTTGAGCAGGGAGGAAACACCATATATTTT
CASSFEQGGNTIYF
>.|TRBJ1-5|TRBV7-2|medium-sized
TGTGCCAGCAGCTTAGCAAGCTCCCACAATCAGCCCCAGCATTTT
CASSLASSHNQPQHF
>.|TRBJ1-1|TRBV27|few
TGTGCCAGCATCTCAGGGGTGAACACTGAAGCTTTCTTT
CASISGVNTEAFF
>.|TRBJ1-2|TRBV10-3|.
TGTGCCATCAGTGAGTCGTTGGGTACCTATGGCTACACCTTC
CAISESLGTYGYTF
>.|TRBJ2-3|TRBV7-2|many
TGTGCCAGCAGCCTTGGGACTCTCCCCCCAGATACGCAGTATTTT
CASSLGTLPPDTQYF
>.|TRBJ2-3|TRBV28|.
TGTGCCAGCAGTTCCTCAGCGCTGTTCGCAGATACGCAGTATTTT
CASSSSALFADTQYF
>.|TRBJ2-3|TRBV20-1|.
TGCAGTGCTAGTGGGGGGCAGGAGAGCACAGATACGCAGTATTTT
CSASGGQESTDTQYF
>.|TRBJ2-6|TRBV27|few
TGTGCCAGCAGAACCACAGCTGGGGCCAACGTCCTGACTTTC
CASRTTAGANVLTF
>.|TRBJ1-6|TRBV4-1|.
TGCGCCAGCAGCCAAGAGGGAGGAAGCTCCTATAATTCACCCCTCCACTTT
CASSQEGGSSYNSPLHF
>.|TRBJ1-4|TRBV15|few
TGTGCCACCAGCAGGGAGGGGTCGGGTGAAAAACTGTTTTTT
CATSREGSGEKLFF
>.|TRBJ2-1|TRBV7-6|few
TGTGCCAGCAGCACGACTAGTCTCGGTGAGCAGTTCTTC
CASSTTSLGEQFF
>TRBD1|TRBJ2-7|TRBV7-2|few
TGTGCCAGCAGCTTATCCCGGGACAGTACCTACGAGCAGTACTTC
CASSLSRDSTYEQYF